The 32 T cell receptor beta chains given below trace back to one sample, sequenced in a study of blood T cell repertoires in COVID-19. Measured with immunoSEQ multiplex PCR; TCRdb has only the in-frame clones, and not every one. The sample has 61,000 or so clones, roughly 90% seen once; the top ten hold around a fifth. Sequencing was done on a sample of peripheral blood. The receptors originated from a woman in her 50s with active or convalescent COVID-19.

Turning to this clone: Mismatch with germline at one junction end may stem from a read error. The chain carries TRBV7-7 and TRBJ2-5; D might be TRBD2 (6 bases). CDR3 size: 15 residues. Per germline, CDR1 SSHAT and CDR2 FNYEAQ (reference sequence). CDR3 residues: CASSFAGGTHGAQYF. DNA for the CDR3: TGTGCTAGCAGCTTTGCAGGCGGGACCCACGGGGCCCAGTACTTC.

The gene calls are TRBV7-6 and TRBJ2-1, with 15 bases matching TRBD2. Germline loops: CDR1 SGHVS, CDR2 FNYEAQ. CDR3 length: 16 residues. The J segment lost 4 bases and the V segment lost 5 bases, leaving 3 bases of the junction unmatched. The CDR3 bases are TGTGCCAGCAGCCCAGGGACTAGCGGGAGGTACAATGAGCAGTTCTTC. Protein sequence: CASSPGTSGRYNEQFF.

This chain links TRBV6-5 with TRBJ2-7; no reliable D call. The germline V gene encodes CDR1 MNHEY and CDR2 SVGAGI. The CDR3 totals 12 residues. The V gene lost 4 bases and the J gene lost 0 bases, with 4 bases spanning the gap. The CDR3 region has the DNA TGTGCCAGCAGTTCAAACTCCTACGAGCAGTACTTC. It specifies CASSSNSYEQYF.

This sequence joins TRBV12-3 or TRBV12-4 and TRBJ2-1; D ambiguous. This CDR3 is 13 amino acids long. V dropped 5 bases and J dropped 7 bases, with 12 bases sitting between them. Written as DNA, the CDR3 is TGTGCCAGCAGTCCCGATCAGTGGAATGAGCAGTTCTTC. Amino acids: CASSPDQWNEQFF.

This clone was picked up one time. This rearrangement joins TRBV18 to TRBJ2-1; 12 nucleotides agree with TRBD2. This CDR3 spans 15 amino acids. The ends lost 8 bases at V and 6 bases at J; junction bases unmatched: 8. CDR1 is KGHSH, CDR2 LQKENI, per germline. CDR3 nucleotides: TGTGCCAGCCTTCCTAGCGGGAGGGGGGGCAATGAGCAGTTCTTC. It specifies CASLPSGRGGNEQFF.

V gene TRBV5-1 combines with J gene TRBJ2-1; 7 bases are a match to TRBD1. Trimming cost V 0 bases and J 3 bases; bases outside gene matches: 3. Germline V gene data show CDR1 as SGHRS and CDR2 as YFSETQ. This CDR3 has 15 residues. CDR3 DNA: TGCGCCAGCAGCTTGGTCGGACAGGACTACAATGAGCAGTTCTTC. Its translation: CASSLVGQDYNEQFF.

The chain recombines TRBV19 with TRBJ2-6, with 10 bases lining up with TRBD1. Unmatched junction bases numbered 7, after V lost 3 bases and J lost 2 bases. Germline V gene sequence: CDR1 LNHDA, CDR2 SQIVND (reference sequence). CDR3 size: 18 residues. CDR3 protein: CASSIRGQGTAGANVLTF. The CDR3 bases are TGTGCCAGTAGTATCCGGGGACAGGGGACTGCTGGGGCCAACGTCCTGACTTTC. The whole variable domain, filled in from reference TRBV19 and TRBJ2-6, reads DGGITQSPKYLFRKEGQNVTLSCEQNLNHDAMYWYRQDPGQGLRLIYYSQIVNDFQKGDIAEGYSVSREKKESFPLTVTSAQKNPTAFYLCASSIRGQGTAGANVLTFGAGSRLTVL.

This chain uses TRBV29-1 with TRBJ2-1, with 9 bases fitting TRBD1. The J segment lost 4 bases and the V segment lost 2 bases, leaving 9 bases of the junction unmatched. The CDR3 totals 16 residues. From germline, CDR1 is SQVTM and CDR2 ANQGSEA. The CDR3 DNA reads TGCAGCGTTGAATTAACCGGGACAGGGAATTACAATGAGCAGTTCTTC. This sequence encodes CSVELTGTGNYNEQFF.

The rearrangement links TRBV10-2 to TRBJ2-7; TRBD1 is a possible D gene (5 bases). Trimming cost V 3 bases and J 3 bases, with 18 bases left between them. Germline V lookup: CDR1 WSHSY, CDR2 SAAADI. This CDR3 has 16 residues. CDR3 DNA: TGCGCCAGCAGTGATCATAGCAGGGTAGGGTACTACGAGCAGTACTTC. Amino acids: CASSDHSRVGYYEQYF.

The genes are TRBV30 and TRBJ2-1; D is perhaps TRBD1 (6 bases). The germline V gene encodes CDR1 GTSNPN and CDR2 SVGIG (reference sequence). The CDR3 covers 13 residues. Trimming removed 2 bases at V and 5 bases at J, with 10 bases between. CDR3 nucleotide sequence: TGTGCCTGGAGTCCAGGGACAAACAATGAGCAGTTCTTC. This sequence encodes CAWSPGTNNEQFF.

The chain joins TRBV5-4 to TRBJ2-4; maybe TRBD1 (6 bases). This CDR3 is 16 amino acids long. Germline-derived CDR1 and CDR2 are SGHNT and YYREEE (reference sequence). Trimming removed 4 bases from V and 2 bases from J, with 16 bases in between. The CDR3 region is CASSPRKQGTKNIQYF. CDR3 nucleotides: TGTGCCAGCAGCCCGAGGAAACAGGGTACCAAAAACATTCAGTACTTC.

The chain has TRBV29-1 and TRBJ2-3; 8 positions match TRBD2. Germline V lookup: CDR1 SQVTM, CDR2 ANQGSEA. V lost 4 bases to trimming and J lost 2 bases; unmatched junction nucleotides: 5. The CDR3 sequence is 14 residues long. The CDR3 spells CSVGGSGATDTQYF. Written as DNA, the CDR3 is TGCAGCGTTGGTGGTAGCGGGGCCACAGATACGCAGTATTTT.

The table lists this clone with a count of one. The genes are TRBV11-2 and TRBJ2-1, with 7 positions matching TRBD1. The ends lost 5 bases at V and 5 bases at J; junction bases unmatched: 12. The germline CDR1 and CDR2 sequences are SGHAT and FQNNGV. The CDR3 contains 16 residues. The CDR3: CASSQQGGVINNEQFF. CDR3 DNA: TGTGCCAGCAGCCAACAAGGGGGCGTAATTAACAATGAGCAGTTCTTC.

The chain is built from TRBV19 and TRBJ1-1; 7 bases align to TRBD1. CDR1 is LNHDA and CDR2 is SQIVND in the germline V gene (reference sequence). After removal of 7 bases from V and 11 bases from J, the junction contained 16 bases not matched to a gene. There are 14 residues in the CDR3. This CDR3 reads CASTPLRGQVQAFF. The CDR3 DNA is TGTGCCAGTACCCCCCTCAGAGGACAGGTCCAGGCTTTCTTT.

Points on this clone: One junction end does not reproduce the germline sequence, and a read error may be involved. V usage is TRBV5-4 and J usage is TRBJ1-2; TRBD1 is a possible D gene (5 bases). The length of the CDR3 is 11 residues. Germline V gives CDR1 SGHNT, CDR2 YYREEE (reference sequence). The CDR3 region is CASSLGHRYAF. CDR3 sequence (DNA): TGTGCCAGCAGCCTAGGACATCGCTATGCCTTC.

This rearrangement joins TRBV5-1 to TRBJ1-2; no reliable D call. Germline V gene data show CDR1 as SGHRS and CDR2 as YFSETQ. Trimming shortened V by 0 bases and J by 5 bases, and 5 bases separated the two germline ends. The CDR3 covers 12 residues. Here the CDR3 reads CASSLDYYGYTF. In DNA form, the CDR3 reads TGCGCCAGCAGCTTGGACTATTATGGCTACACCTTC.

This clone was observed a single time. This chain connects TRBV15 to TRBJ2-1; possibly TRBD2 for D (5 bases). V shed 5 bases and J shed 0 bases, with 17 bases lying between them. CDR1 is LNHNV, CDR2 YYDKDF, per germline (reference sequence). CDR3 size: 17 residues. The CDR3 region has the DNA TGTGCCACCAGCGGAACTAGGGAGTTGAGCTCCTACAATGAGCAGTTCTTC. Its translation is CATSGTRELSSYNEQFF.

This clone has a single count. The chain is built from TRBV6-1 and TRBJ2-3, with a possible D match to TRBD2 (5 bases). There are 15 residues in the CDR3. Germline CDR1 and CDR2: MNHNS and SASEGT. The V and J ends lost 3 bases and 4 bases respectively, with 14 bases between them. The CDR3 DNA reads TGTGCCAGCAGTGATGTAACGGGATGGGCAGATACGCAGTATTTT. Encoded protein: CASSDVTGWADTQYF.

The chain has TRBV4-1 and TRBJ2-7, with a weak D call TRBD2 (5 bases). The CDR3 consists of 12 residues. Germline V gene sequence: CDR1 MGHRA, CDR2 YSYEKL. Trimming removed 4 bases from V and 5 bases from J, with 9 bases in between. CDR3 sequence (DNA): TGCGCCAGCAGCCCGGGGTCCCACGAGCAGTACTTC. Encoded protein: CASSPGSHEQYF.

The chain employs TRBV13 and TRBJ2-2; D not certain. CDR3 length: 14 amino acids. The ends were cut back, 5 bases at V and 4 bases at J, with 11 bases in the middle. The germline V gene has CDR1 PRHDT and CDR2 FYEKMQ (reference sequence). The DNA of the CDR3 is TGTGCCAGCAGCCCTCAAATGAGCACCGGGGAGCTGTTTTTT. Its protein product is CASSPQMSTGELFF.

This rearrangement joins TRBV11-2 to TRBJ2-1; 12 nucleotides match TRBD2. The CDR3 is 17 residues long. V lost 5 bases, J lost 0 bases, and 5 bases stayed unmatched. Germline V lookup: CDR1 SGHAT, CDR2 FQNNGV. The CDR3 loop reads CASSGLAGLGSYNEQFF. The CDR3, as DNA: TGTGCCAGCAGCGGACTAGCGGGATTGGGCTCCTACAATGAGCAGTTCTTC.

Only one count was recorded for this clone. This chain uses TRBV5-6 with TRBJ2-2, with 12 bases that match TRBD2. V lost 4 bases and J lost 3; bases outside the gene matches: 4. This CDR3 region has 16 residues. Germline V gene sequence: CDR1 SGHDT, CDR2 YYEEEE. DNA for the CDR3: TGTGCCAGCAGCCCTGGACTAGCGGGGTACACCGGGGAGCTGTTTTTT. This sequence encodes CASSPGLAGYTGELFF.

The CDR3 here is CASSAHARTRAALQQYF. The CDR3 DNA sequence: TGTGCCAGCAGCGCACACGCCCGGACTAGAGCGGCTTTACAGCAGTACTTC. This chain uses TRBV13 with TRBJ2-7, with TRBD2 matching 7 bases. This CDR3 is 17 amino acids long. The trim removed 5 bases at V and 8 bases at J, leaving 21 bases unmatched. Per germline, CDR1 PRHDT and CDR2 FYEKMQ (reference sequence).

The chain couples TRBV19 to TRBJ2-1; 10 bases match TRBD2. Germline lookup yields CDR1 LNHDA and CDR2 SQIVND (reference sequence). The CDR3 runs 13 residues. The J segment lost 6 bases and the V segment lost 9 bases, leaving 5 bases of the junction unmatched. The DNA of the CDR3 is TGTGCCAGCTCGGGACTAGCGAGCAATGAGCAGTTCTTC. Encoded protein: CASSGLASNEQFF.

This clone came up a few times. V gene TRBV2 combines with J gene TRBJ2-7; a weak D match, TRBD1 (5 bases). The CDR3 is made up of 15 amino acids. The germline CDR1 and CDR2 sequences are SNHLY and FYNNEI. V lost 4 bases and J 0 bases, leaving 13 bases between the germline ends. DNA of the CDR3: TGTGCCAGCAGTGGCACAGGCATAACCTCCTACGAGCAGTACTTC. Protein product: CASSGTGITSYEQYF.

The chain links TRBV4-2 to TRBJ1-4, with 9 bases aligning to TRBD1. The V gene's germline CDR1 is LGHNA and CDR2 YNFKEQ. The V segment lost 4 bases and the J segment 6 bases; nucleotides outside the gene matches: 0. The CDR3 extends over 13 amino acids. The CDR3 protein is CASSRQGDEKLFF. CDR3 sequence (DNA): TGTGCCAGCAGCCGACAGGGGGATGAAAAACTGTTTTTT.

Comments on this clone: This specimen includes other DNA sequences encoding the same CDR3. The chain uses TRBV9 and TRBJ2-2; D is possibly TRBD2 (6 bases). Trimming took off 1 base at V and 4 bases at J, with 11 bases between the two ends. This CDR3 has 15 residues. The germline CDR1 and CDR2 sequences are SGDLS and YYNGEE. The CDR3: CASSVFGGSTGELFF. Written as DNA, the CDR3 is TGTGCCAGCAGCGTATTCGGGGGAAGCACCGGGGAGCTGTTTTTT.

The chain links TRBV5-1 to TRBJ1-1, with 7 positions matching TRBD1. The CDR3 runs to 15 residues. The V gene end was trimmed by 3 bases and the J gene end by 1 base; junction bases not matched to a gene: 6. Germline assignment: CDR1 SGHRS and CDR2 YFSETQ. This CDR3 is CASSWGTDGNTEAFF. As DNA, the CDR3 is TGCGCCAGCAGCTGGGGGACAGACGGGAACACTGAAGCTTTCTTT. Full variable domain (outside the CDR3, taken from reference TRBV5-1 and TRBJ1-1): KAGVTQTPRYLIKTRGQQVTLSCSPISGHRSVSWYQQTPGQGLQFLFEYFSETQRNKGNFPGRFSGRQFSNSRSEMNVSTLELGDSALYLCASSWGTDGNTEAFFGQGTRLTVV.

The V gene is TRBV2, the J gene TRBJ2-6; 9 bases match TRBD1. The V segment lost 8 bases and the J segment 4 bases; nucleotides outside the gene matches: 15. From germline, CDR1 is SNHLY and CDR2 FYNNEI. The CDR3 covers 18 residues. CDR3 sequence: CASLRVTGGASGANVLTF. The CDR3 DNA reads as TGTGCCAGCCTACGAGTTACAGGGGGCGCTTCGGGGGCCAACGTCCTGACTTTC. Using reference TRBV2 and TRBJ2-6 for the parts outside the CDR3, the full variable domain is EPEVTQTPSHQVTQMGQEVILRCVPISNHLYFYWYRQILGQKVEFLVSFYNNEISEKSEIFDDQFSVERPDGSNFTLKIRSTKLEDSAMYFCASLRVTGGASGANVLTFGAGSRLTVL.

The chain uses TRBV5-5 and TRBJ2-2; 10 bases fit TRBD2. CDR3 length equals 16 residues. Trimming took 1 base from V and 3 from J; bases not matched to a gene: 3. CDR1 SGHKS and CDR2 YYEKEE come from the germline V gene (reference sequence). The CDR3 region is CASSLLAGGYTGELFF. CDR3 DNA: TGTGCCAGCAGCTTGTTAGCGGGAGGCTACACCGGGGAGCTGTTTTTT.

V and J are TRBV4-1 and TRBJ2-7, with D perhaps TRBD1 (5 bases). The CDR3 is made up of 16 amino acids. V shed 0 bases and J shed 0 bases, with 12 bases lying between them. Germline CDR1 and CDR2: MGHRA and YSYEKL. The CDR3 reads CASSQDVGRTSYEQYF. The CDR3 DNA follows: TGCGCCAGCAGCCAAGACGTGGGGCGGACCTCCTACGAGCAGTACTTC.

Turning to this clone: This same CDR3 is encoded by further DNA sequences in the sample. The rearrangement links TRBV5-1 to TRBJ2-2; D gene uncertain. V lost 1 base to trimming and J lost 1 base, with 8 bases between them. Germline CDR1 SGHRS, CDR2 YFSETQ. The CDR3 runs 15 residues. In DNA form, the CDR3 reads TGCGCCAGCAGCTTGACGGGTAGGAACACCGGGGAGCTGTTTTTT. It codes for CASSLTGRNTGELFF.